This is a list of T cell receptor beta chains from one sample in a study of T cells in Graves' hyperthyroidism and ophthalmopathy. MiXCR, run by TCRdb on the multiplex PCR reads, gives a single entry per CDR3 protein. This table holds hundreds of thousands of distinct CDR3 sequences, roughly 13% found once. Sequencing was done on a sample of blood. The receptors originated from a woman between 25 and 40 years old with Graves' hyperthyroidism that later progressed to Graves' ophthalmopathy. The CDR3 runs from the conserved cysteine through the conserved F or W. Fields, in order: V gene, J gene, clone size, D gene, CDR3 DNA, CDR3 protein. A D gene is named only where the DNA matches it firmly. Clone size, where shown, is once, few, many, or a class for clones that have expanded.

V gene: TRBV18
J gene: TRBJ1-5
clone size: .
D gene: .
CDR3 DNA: TGTGCCAGCGGATATTCGAGCAATCAGCCCCAGCATTTT
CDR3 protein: CASGYSSNQPQHF

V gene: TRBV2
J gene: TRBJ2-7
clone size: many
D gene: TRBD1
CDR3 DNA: TGTGCCAGCAGGGGACAGGGTCCCGACGAGCAGTACTTC
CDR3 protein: CASRGQGPDEQYF

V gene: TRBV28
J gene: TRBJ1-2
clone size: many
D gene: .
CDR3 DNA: TGTGCCAGCAGTTTGGACACTGGGGGTGAAGGCTACACCTTC
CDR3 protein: CASSLDTGGEGYTF

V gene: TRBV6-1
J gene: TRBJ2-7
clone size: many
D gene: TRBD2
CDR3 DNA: TGTGCCAGCAGGCCCCCGACTAGCGCGTACGAGCAGTACTTC
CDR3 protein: CASRPPTSAYEQYF

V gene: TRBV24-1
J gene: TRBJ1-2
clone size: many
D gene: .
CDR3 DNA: TGTGCCACCAGTGCCTGGGGGAACTATGGCTACACCTTC
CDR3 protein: CATSAWGNYGYTF

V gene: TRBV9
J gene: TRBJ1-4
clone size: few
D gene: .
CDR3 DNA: TGTGCCAGCAGCCCCCTCCCGGGGGGGTCTAATGAAAAACTGTTTTTT
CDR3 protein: CASSPLPGGSNEKLFF

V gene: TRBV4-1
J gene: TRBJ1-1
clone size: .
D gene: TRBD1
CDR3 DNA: TGCGCCAGCAGCCAAGTCACAGGGGGCGCGGGCACTGAAGCTTTCTTT
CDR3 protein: CASSQVTGGAGTEAFF

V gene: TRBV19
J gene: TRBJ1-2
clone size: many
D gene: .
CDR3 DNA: TGTGCCAGTAGCCCATGGGGGGGCGAAGGCTATGGCTACACCTTC
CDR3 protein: CASSPWGGEGYGYTF

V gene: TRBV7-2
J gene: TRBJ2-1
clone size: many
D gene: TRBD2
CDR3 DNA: TGTGCCAGCAGAAGATCTAGCGGGAGCGACTACAATGAGCAGTTCTTC
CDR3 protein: CASRRSSGSDYNEQFF

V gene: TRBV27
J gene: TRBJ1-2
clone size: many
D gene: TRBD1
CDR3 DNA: TGTGCCAGCAGTTTACTACCTGGGACAGGGGGCGCCGGTTATGGCTACACCTTC
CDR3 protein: CASSLLPGTGGAGYGYTF

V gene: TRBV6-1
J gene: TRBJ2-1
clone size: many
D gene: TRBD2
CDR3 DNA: TGTGCCAGCAGCAAACCTAGCGGGGTCTACAATGAGCAGTTCTTC
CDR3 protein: CASSKPSGVYNEQFF

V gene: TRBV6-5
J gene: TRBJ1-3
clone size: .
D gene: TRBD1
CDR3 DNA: TGTGCCAGCAGTTTACAGGGGACAATCTCTGGAAACACCATATATTTT
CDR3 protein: CASSLQGTISGNTIYF

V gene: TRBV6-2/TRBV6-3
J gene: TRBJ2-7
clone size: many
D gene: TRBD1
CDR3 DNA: TGTGCCAGCAGTTACATCAGGGGGCTCCACGAGCAGTACTTC
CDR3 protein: CASSYIRGLHEQYF

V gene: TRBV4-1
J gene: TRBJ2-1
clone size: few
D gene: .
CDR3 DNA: TGCGCCAGCAGAATATCAATGGGGGACTCCTACAATGAGCAGTTCTTC
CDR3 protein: CASRISMGDSYNEQFF

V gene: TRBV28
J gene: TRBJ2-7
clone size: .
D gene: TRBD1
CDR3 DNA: TGTGCCAGCCTTCCGGGACAGGGGACCTACGAGCAGTACTTC
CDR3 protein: CASLPGQGTYEQYF

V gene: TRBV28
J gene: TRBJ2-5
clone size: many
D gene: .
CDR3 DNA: TGTGCCAGCAGCCTGAGCGCTGGGCAAGAGACCCAGTACTTC
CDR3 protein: CASSLSAGQETQYF

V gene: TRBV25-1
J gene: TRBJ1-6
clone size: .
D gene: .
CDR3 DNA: TGTGCCAGCAGTGCTTACCCTCGGGGGAGCCCCCTCCACTTT
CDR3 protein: CASSAYPRGSPLHF

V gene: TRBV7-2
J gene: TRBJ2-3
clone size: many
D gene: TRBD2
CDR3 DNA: TGTGCCAGCAACGGAGGGCGGGAGGGCCGTACAGATACGCAGTATTTT
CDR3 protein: CASNGGREGRTDTQYF

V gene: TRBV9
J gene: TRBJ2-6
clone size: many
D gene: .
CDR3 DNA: TGTGCCAGCAGCCCCACTCGTGGGGCTGGGGCCAACGTCCTGACTTTC
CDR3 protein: CASSPTRGAGANVLTF

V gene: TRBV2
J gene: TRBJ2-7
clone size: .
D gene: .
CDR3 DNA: TGTGCCAGCAGTGAAACGGGATTCACCTACGAGCAGTACTTC
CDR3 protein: CASSETGFTYEQYF

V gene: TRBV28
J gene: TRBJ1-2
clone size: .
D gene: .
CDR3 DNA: TGTGCCAGCAGCCCACCGGACGCCAGGGAAGATGGCTACACCTTC
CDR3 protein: CASSPPDAREDGYTF

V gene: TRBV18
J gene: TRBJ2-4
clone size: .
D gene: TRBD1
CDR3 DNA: TGTGCCAGCTCACCACCGAGTGGGGACAGCCGCTACTTC
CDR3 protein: CASSPPSGDSRYF

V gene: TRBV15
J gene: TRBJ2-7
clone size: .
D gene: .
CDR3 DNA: TGTGCCACCAGCAGAGGACGGGAAACGGTCTACGAGCAGTACTTC
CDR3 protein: CATSRGRETVYEQYF

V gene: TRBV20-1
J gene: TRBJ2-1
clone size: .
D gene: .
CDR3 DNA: TGCAGTGCTAGAGGGGGGCGGGAGCTTGGTGAGCAGTTCTTC
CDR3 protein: CSARGGRELGEQFF

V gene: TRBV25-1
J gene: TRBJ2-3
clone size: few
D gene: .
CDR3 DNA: TGTGCCAGCAGTGAAGTGGATAGACCAGATACGCAGTATTTT
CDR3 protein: CASSEVDRPDTQYF

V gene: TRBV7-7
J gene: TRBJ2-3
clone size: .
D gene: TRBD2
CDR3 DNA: TGTGCTAGCAGCTTGGGGTCGCGGGGGTCAGATACGCAGTATTTT
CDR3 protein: CASSLGSRGSDTQYF

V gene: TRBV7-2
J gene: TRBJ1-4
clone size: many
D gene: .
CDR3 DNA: TGTGCCAGCAGCTTAATTTCCTCCCCTAATGAAAAACTGTTTTTT
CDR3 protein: CASSLISSPNEKLFF